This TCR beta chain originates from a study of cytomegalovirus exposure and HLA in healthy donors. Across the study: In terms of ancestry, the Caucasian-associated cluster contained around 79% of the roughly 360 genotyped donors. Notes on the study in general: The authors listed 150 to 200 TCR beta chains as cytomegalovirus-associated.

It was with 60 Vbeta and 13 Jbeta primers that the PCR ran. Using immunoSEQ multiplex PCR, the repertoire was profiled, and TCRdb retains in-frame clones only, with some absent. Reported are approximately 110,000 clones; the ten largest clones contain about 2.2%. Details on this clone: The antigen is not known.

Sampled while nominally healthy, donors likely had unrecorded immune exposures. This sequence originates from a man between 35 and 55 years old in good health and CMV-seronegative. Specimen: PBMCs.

The chain's CDR3 is CASSLSISGAQETQYF. In nucleotides, the CDR3 is TGTGCCAGCAGTTTATCGATCAGCGGGGCCCAAGAGACCCAGTACTTC. The chain links TRBV27 to TRBJ2-5, with TRBD2 matching 7 bases. J gave up 1 base and V 0 bases, and 5 bases lay outside the gene matches. The CDR3 loop spans 16 amino acids. CDR1 and CDR2 from the germline V gene are MNHEY and SMNVEV (reference sequence).